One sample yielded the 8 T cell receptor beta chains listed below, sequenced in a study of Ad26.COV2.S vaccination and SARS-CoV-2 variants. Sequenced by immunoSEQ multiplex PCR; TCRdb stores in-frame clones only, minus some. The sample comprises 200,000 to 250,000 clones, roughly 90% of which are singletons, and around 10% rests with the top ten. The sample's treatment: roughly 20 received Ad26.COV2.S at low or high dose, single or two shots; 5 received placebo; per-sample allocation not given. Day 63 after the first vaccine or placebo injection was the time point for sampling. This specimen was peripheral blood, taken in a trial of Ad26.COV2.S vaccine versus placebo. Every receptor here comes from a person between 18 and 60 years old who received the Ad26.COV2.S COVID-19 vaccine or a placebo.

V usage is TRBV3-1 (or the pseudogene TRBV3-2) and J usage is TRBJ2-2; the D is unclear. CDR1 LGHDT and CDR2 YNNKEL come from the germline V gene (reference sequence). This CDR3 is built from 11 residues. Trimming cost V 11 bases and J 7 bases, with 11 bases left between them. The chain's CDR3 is CAAVGRGELFF. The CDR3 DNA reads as TGTGCCGCTGTTGGCCGCGGGGAGCTGTTTTTT.

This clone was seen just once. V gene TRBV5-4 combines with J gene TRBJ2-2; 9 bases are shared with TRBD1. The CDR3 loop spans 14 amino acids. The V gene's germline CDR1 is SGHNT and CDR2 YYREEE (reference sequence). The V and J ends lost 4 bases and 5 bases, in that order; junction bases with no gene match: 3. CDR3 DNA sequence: TGTGCCAGCAGCCTGACAGGGGGGACCGGGGAGCTGTTTTTT. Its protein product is CASSLTGGTGELFF.

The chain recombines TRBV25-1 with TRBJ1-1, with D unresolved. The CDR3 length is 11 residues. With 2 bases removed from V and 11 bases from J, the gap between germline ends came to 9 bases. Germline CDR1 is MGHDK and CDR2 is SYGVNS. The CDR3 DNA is TGTGCCAGCAGTGAACTGACCCGGGCTTTCTTT. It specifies CASSELTRAFF.

CDR3 residues: CSVVGSYNEQFF. In DNA, the CDR3 is TGCAGCGTTGTAGGGTCCTACAATGAGCAGTTCTTC. This chain connects TRBV29-1 to TRBJ2-1; D is unresolved. Germline lookup yields CDR1 SQVTM and CDR2 ANQGSEA. The CDR3 sequence is 12 residues long. Trimming shortened V by 4 bases and J by 1 base, and 5 bases separated the two germline ends.

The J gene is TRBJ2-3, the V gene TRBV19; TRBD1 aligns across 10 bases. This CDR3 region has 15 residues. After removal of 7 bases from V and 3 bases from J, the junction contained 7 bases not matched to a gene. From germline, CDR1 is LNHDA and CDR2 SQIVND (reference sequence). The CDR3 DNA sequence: TGTGCCAGTACTCAAGGGGACAGGGGAACAGATACGCAGTATTTT. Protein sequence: CASTQGDRGTDTQYF.

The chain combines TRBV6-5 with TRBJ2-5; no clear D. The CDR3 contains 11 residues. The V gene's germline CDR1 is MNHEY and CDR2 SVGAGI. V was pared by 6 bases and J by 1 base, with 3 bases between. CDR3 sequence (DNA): TGTGCCAGCAGCTTCCAAGAGACCCAGTACTTC. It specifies CASSFQETQYF.

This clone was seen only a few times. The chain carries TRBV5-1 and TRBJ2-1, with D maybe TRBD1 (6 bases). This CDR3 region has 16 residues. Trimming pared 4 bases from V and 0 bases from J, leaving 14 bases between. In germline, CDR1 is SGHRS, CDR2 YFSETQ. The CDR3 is CASSLRQASSYNEQFF. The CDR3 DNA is TGCGCCAGCAGCCTTAGACAGGCAAGCTCCTACAATGAGCAGTTCTTC.

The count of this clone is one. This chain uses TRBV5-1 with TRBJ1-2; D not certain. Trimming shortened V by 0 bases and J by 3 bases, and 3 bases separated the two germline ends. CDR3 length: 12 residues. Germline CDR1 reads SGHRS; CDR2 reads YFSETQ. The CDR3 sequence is CASSLDDYGYTF. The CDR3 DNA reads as TGCGCCAGCAGCTTGGACGACTATGGCTACACCTTC. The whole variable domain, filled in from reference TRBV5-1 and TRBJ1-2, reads KAGVTQTPRYLIKTRGQQVTLSCSPISGHRSVSWYQQTPGQGLQFLFEYFSETQRNKGNFPGRFSGRQFSNSRSEMNVSTLELGDSALYLCASSLDDYGYTFGSGTRLTVV.